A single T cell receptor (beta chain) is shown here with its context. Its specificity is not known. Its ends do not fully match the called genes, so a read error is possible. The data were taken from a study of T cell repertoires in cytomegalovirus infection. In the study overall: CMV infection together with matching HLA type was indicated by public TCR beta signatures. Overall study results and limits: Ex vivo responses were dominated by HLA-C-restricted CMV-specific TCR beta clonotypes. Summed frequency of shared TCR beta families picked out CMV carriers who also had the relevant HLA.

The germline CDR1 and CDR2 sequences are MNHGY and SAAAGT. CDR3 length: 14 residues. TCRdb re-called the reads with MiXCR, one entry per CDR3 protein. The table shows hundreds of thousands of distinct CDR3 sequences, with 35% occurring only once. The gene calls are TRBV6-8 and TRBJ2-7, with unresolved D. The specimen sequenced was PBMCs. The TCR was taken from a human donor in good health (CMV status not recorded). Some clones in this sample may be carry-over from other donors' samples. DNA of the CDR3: TGTGCCAGCAGCCGGTCGAGCCCAACCTACGAGAAGTACTTC. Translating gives CASSRSSPTYEKYF.